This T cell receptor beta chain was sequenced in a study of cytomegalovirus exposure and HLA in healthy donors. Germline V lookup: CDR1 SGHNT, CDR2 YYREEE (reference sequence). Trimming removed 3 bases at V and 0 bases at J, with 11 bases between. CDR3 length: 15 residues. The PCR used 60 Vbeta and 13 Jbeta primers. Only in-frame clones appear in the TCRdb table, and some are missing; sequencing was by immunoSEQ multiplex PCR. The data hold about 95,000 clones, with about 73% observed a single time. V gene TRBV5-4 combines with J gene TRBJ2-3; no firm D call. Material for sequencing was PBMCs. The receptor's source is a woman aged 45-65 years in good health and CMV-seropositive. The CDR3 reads CASSSEPHSTDTQYF. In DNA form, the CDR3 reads TGTGCCAGCAGCTCTGAACCACATAGCACAGATACGCAGTATTTT.